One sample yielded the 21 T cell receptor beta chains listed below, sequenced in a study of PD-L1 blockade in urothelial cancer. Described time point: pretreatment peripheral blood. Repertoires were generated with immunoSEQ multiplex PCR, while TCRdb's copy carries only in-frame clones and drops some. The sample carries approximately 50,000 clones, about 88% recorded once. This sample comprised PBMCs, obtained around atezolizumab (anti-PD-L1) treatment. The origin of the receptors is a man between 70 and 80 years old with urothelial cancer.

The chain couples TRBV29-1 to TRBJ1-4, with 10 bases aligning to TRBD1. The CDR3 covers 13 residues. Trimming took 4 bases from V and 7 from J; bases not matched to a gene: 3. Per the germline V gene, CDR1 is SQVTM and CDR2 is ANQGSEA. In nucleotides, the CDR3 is TGCAGCGTTGGGACAGGGGGGGGTGAAAAACTGTTTTTT. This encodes CSVGTGGGEKLFF.

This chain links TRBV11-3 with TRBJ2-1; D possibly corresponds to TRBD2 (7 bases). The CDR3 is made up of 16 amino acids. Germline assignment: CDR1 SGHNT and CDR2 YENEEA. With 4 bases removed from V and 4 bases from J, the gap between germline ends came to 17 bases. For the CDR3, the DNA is TGTGCCAGCAGCTCAACAGGGCTAGCGGATTACAATGAGCAGTTCTTC. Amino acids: CASSSTGLADYNEQFF.

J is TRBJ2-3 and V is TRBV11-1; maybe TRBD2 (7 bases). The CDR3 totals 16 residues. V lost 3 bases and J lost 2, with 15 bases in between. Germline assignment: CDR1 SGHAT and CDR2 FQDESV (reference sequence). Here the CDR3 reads CASSFRRGGLTDTQYF. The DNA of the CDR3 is TGTGCCAGCAGCTTTCGTCGCGGGGGCCTCACAGATACGCAGTATTTT.

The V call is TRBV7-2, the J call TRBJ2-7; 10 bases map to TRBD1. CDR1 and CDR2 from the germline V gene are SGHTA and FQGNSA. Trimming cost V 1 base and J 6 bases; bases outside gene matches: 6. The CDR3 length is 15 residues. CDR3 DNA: TGTGCCAGCAGCTTAGATAGGACAGGGGGGGCCGAGCAGTACTTC. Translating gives CASSLDRTGGAEQYF. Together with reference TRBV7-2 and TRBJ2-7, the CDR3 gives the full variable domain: GAGVSQSPSNKVTEKGKDVELRCDPISGHTALYWYRQSLGQGLEFLIYFQGNSAPDKSGLPSDRFSAERTGGSVSTLTIQRTQQEDSAVYLCASSLDRTGGAEQYFGPGTRLTVT.

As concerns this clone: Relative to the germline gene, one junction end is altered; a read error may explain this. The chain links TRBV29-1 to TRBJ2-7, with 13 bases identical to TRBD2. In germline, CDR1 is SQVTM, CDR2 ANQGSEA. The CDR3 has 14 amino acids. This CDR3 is CSVEGLAGVDEQYF. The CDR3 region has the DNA TGCAGCGTGGAAGGACTAGCGGGGGTTGACGAGCAGTACTTC.

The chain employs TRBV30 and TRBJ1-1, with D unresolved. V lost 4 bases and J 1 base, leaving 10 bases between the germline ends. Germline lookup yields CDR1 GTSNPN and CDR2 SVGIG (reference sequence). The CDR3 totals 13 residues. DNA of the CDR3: TGTGCCTGGAAGCCTCGCGGGAACACTGAAGCTTTCTTT. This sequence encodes CAWKPRGNTEAFF.

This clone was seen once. The CDR3 here is CASSQELLAPYEQYF. The CDR3 bases are TGCGCCAGCAGCCAAGAGTTACTAGCGCCCTACGAGCAGTACTTC. V is TRBV4-3 and J is TRBJ2-7, with 7 bases aligning to TRBD2. The ends lost 0 bases at V and 2 bases at J; junction bases unmatched: 4. CDR3 length equals 15 residues. Germline V gene data show CDR1 as LGHNA and CDR2 as YSLEER.

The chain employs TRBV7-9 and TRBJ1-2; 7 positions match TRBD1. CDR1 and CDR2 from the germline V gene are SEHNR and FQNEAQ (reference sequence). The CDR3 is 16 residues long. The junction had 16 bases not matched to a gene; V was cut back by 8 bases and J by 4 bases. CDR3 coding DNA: TGTGCCAGCTCAGGGGGGACTCGCAGTTTCCTCTATGGCTACACCTTC. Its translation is CASSGGTRSFLYGYTF. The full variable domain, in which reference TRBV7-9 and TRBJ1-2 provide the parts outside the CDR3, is DTGVSQNPRHKITKRGQNVTFRCDPISEHNRLYWYRQTLGQGPEFLTYFQNEAQLEKSRLLSDRFSAERPKGSFSTLEIQRTEQGDSAMYLCASSGGTRSFLYGYTFGSGTRLTVV.

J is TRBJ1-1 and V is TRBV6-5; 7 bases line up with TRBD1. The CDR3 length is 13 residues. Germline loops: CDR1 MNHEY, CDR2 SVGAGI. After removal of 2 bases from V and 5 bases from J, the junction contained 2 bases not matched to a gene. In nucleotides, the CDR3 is TGTGCCAGCAGTTACAGGGGGCGAACTGAAGCTTTCTTT. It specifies CASSYRGRTEAFF.

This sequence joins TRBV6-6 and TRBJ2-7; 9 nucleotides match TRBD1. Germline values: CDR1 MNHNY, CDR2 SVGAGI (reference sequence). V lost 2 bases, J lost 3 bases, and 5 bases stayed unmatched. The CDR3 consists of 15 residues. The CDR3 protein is CASSYPGQGIYEQYF. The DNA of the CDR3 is TGTGCCAGCAGTTACCCGGGACAGGGAATCTACGAGCAGTACTTC.

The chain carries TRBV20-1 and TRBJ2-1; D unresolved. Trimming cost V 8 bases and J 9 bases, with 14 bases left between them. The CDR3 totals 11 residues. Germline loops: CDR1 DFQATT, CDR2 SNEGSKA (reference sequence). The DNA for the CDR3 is TGCAGTCAGGTCTACGGTAGTGAGCAGTTCTTC. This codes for CSQVYGSEQFF.

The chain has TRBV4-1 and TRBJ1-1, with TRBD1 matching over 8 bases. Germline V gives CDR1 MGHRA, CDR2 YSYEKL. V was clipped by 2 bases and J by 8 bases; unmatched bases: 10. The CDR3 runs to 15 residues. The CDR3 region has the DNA TGCGCCAGCAGCCAATACAGGGGGGTCGGGTTAGAAGCTTTCTTT. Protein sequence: CASSQYRGVGLEAFF.

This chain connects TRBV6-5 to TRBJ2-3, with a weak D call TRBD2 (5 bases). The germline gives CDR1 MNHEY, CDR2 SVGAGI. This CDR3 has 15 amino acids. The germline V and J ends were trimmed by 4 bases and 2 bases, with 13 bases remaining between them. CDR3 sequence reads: CASSSTDLYTDTQYF. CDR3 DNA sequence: TGTGCCAGCAGTTCAACGGACTTATACACAGATACGCAGTATTTT.

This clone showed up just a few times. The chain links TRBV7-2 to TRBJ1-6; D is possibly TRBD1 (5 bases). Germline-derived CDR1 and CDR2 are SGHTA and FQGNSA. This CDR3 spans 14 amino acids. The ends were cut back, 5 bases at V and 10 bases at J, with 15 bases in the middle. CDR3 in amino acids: CASSPPGRGSPLHF. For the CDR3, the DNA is TGTGCCAGCAGCCCCCCAGGGAGGGGATCACCCCTCCACTTT.

The CDR3 bases are TGTGCCAGCTCCCCCAGGGGTGAAAAACTGTTTTTT. It is translated as CASSPRGEKLFF. The rearrangement uses TRBV18 and TRBJ1-4, with D perhaps matching TRBD1 (6 bases). Germline CDR1 KGHSH, CDR2 LQKENI. V was cut by 6 bases and J by 7 bases, with 9 bases left in between. The CDR3 runs 12 residues.

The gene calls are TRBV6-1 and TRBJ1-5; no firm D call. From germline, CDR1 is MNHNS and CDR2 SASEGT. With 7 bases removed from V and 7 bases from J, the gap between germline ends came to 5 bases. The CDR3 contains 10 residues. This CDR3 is CASNQQPQHF. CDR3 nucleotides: TGTGCCAGCAATCAACAGCCCCAGCATTTT.

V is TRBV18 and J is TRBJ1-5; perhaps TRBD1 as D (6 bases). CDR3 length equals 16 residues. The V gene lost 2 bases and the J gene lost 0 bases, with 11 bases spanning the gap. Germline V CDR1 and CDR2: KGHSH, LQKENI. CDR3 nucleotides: TGTGCCAGCTCACCAGCAGGGGTTGGTAGCAATCAGCCCCAGCATTTT. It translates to CASSPAGVGSNQPQHF.

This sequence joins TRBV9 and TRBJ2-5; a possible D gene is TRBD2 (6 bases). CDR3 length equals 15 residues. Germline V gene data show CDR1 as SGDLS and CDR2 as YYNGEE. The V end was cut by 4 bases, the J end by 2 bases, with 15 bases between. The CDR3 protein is CASSPPRGGQETQYF. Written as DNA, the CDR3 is TGTGCCAGCAGCCCACCAAGGGGAGGTCAAGAGACCCAGTACTTC.

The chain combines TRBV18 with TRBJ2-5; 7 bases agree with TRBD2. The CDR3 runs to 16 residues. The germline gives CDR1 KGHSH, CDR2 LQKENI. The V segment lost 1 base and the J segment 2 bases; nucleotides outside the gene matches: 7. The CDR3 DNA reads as TGTGCCAGCTCACCACTTGGACCCGGGGGGCAAGAGACCCAGTACTTC. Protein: CASSPLGPGGQETQYF. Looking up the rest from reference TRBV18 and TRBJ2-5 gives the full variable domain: NAGVMQNPRHLVRRRGQEARLRCSPMKGHSHVYWYRQLPEEGLKFMVYLQKENIIDESGMPKERFSAEFPKEGPSILRIQQVVRGDSAAYFCASSPLGPGGQETQYFGPGTRLLVL.

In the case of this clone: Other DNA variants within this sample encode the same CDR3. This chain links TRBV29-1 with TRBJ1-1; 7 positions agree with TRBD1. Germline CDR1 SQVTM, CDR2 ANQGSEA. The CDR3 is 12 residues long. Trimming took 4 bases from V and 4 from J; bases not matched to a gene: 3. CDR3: CSVGQGGTEAFF. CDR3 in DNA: TGCAGCGTTGGACAGGGAGGCACTGAAGCTTTCTTT.

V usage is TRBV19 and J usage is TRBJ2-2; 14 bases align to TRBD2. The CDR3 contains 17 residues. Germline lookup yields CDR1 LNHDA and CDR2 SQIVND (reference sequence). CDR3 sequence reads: CVTSRTSGGPNTGELFF. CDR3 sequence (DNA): TGTGTAACCTCCCGGACTAGCGGGGGGCCGAACACCGGGGAGCTGTTTTTT.